The clone carrying this T cell receptor (beta chain) was observed at least ten times. Its antigen is unidentified. Via MiXCR, TCRdb re-called the 5' RACE reads, giving one row per CDR3 protein. The sample includes 400,000 to 550,000 distinct CDR3 sequences, less than 25% seen only once; the top ten take 0.91%. CDR3 length: 16 amino acids. Germline CDR1 reads ENHRY; CDR2 reads SYGVKD. With 6 bases clipped from V and 1 base from J, the junction kept 6 bases outside the gene matches. These data originate in a study of identical twins. Broader study findings: The presence of invariant MAIT and iNKT cells could partly confound analyses of zero-insertion sequences. Memory repertoires lacked the insertion deficit that abundant cord blood beta clonotypes showed.

The data were also submitted as part of a second study, on T cells expressing NK-cell markers. That source notes: Seven of eight sequenced donors tested HCMV-seropositive; one tested seronegative. The CD3+CD56-NKG2C+ fraction of a handful of donors was also led by these clonotypes.

The V call is TRBV10-3, the J call TRBJ2-3; TRBD2 aligns across 11 bases. Material for sequencing was CD4+ T cells sorted from blood. This sequence was found in a woman between 18 and 29 years old in good health. The CDR3 loop is CAISLAGGSGTDTQYF. The CDR3 DNA sequence: TGTGCCATCAGCCTAGCGGGAGGTAGCGGCACAGATACGCAGTATTTT.